This T cell receptor (beta chain) appears in the sequencing data of a study of early T cells in non-severe SARS-CoV-2 infection. Overall study: Chains stayed unpaired after sequencing of bulk RNA from unsorted whole blood.

V lost 5 bases, J lost 2 bases, and 14 bases lay in between. The CDR3 is 15 amino acids. Germline CDR1 is SGHKS and CDR2 is YYEKEE (reference sequence). Individual cDNA molecules received unique molecular identifiers during library preparation. Each CDR3 protein gets one entry after TCRdb re-called the 5' RACE reads with MiXCR. The profile covers fewer than 50,000 distinct CDR3 sequences, with around 6% appearing a single time and under 15% taken by the ten largest. With respect to this clonotype: What it binds is unknown.

General observations from the study: Anti-spike CD8 responses were favored in VDJdb matching, and private and CD4 specificities were missed.

The receptor's source is an adult who was a healthcare worker with PCR-confirmed SARS-CoV-2 infection or an uninfected control (not recorded which). Sequenced input: whole blood. The chain couples TRBV5-5 to TRBJ1-5; D is possibly TRBD1 (5 bases). In nucleotides, the CDR3 is TGTGCCAGCAGTCCGTCAGGGTTAGGCAATCAGCCCCAGCATTTT. Amino acids: CASSPSGLGNQPQHF.